This passage covers 31 T cell receptor beta chains from one sample sequenced in a study of Graves' ophthalmopathy and Graves' hyperthyroidism. As the template, RNA transcripts were used to amplify TCR beta CDR3 regions. An initial RT-PCR round employing HTBI primers preceded a second-round multiplex PCR. MiXCR, applied by TCRdb to the multiplex PCR reads, yields one record per CDR3 protein. The sample lists about 500,000 distinct CDR3 sequences, roughly an eighth occurring once. Input material: blood. Every receptor here comes from a woman aged 25 to 39 with Graves' ophthalmopathy.

This clonotype was detected ten times or more. This chain joins TRBV2 and TRBJ1-6; the D is unclear. The V and J ends lost 0 bases and 12 bases respectively, with 6 bases between them. The CDR3 length is 12 residues. Germline V CDR1 and CDR2: SNHLY, FYNNEI. CDR3 residues: CASSEARRPLHF. For the CDR3, the DNA is TGTGCCAGCAGTGAAGCTAGGAGACCCCTCCACTTT.

As to this clonotype: Its ends do not fully match the called genes, so a read error is possible. J is TRBJ1-2 and V is TRBV27; 9 nucleotides match TRBD1. Germline-derived CDR1 and CDR2 are MNHEY and SMNVEV (reference sequence). This CDR3 is 15 amino acids long. DNA for the CDR3: TGTGCCAGTAGTTTACAGGGGGCTCTTGACTATGGCTACACCTTC. This codes for CASSLQGALDYGYTF.

This clonotype has at least ten counts. The chain carries TRBV4-1 and TRBJ2-7, with D hard to call. V was trimmed by 1 base and J by 5 bases, leaving 15 bases between them. This CDR3 has 15 amino acids. CDR1 MGHRA and CDR2 YSYEKL come from the germline V gene. The CDR3 spells CASSQADGRPDEQYF. As DNA, the CDR3 is TGCGCCAGCAGCCAAGCCGATGGTCGCCCCGACGAGCAGTACTTC.

V gene TRBV12-3 or TRBV12-4 combines with J gene TRBJ2-7; either TRBD1 or TRBD2 may fit D (5 bases each). Trimming shortened V by 3 bases and J by 2 bases, and 11 bases separated the two germline ends. This CDR3 is 14 amino acids long. The CDR3 region is CASSLGDPPYEQYF. CDR3 coding DNA: TGTGCCAGCAGTTTGGGGGACCCCCCCTACGAGCAGTACTTC.

This clonotype has more than one count but fewer than ten. The chain recombines TRBV19 with TRBJ1-1; D gene unclear. This CDR3 spans 12 amino acids. The ends were cut back, 2 bases at V and 6 bases at J, with 7 bases in the middle. Per the germline V gene, CDR1 is LNHDA and CDR2 is SQIVND (reference sequence). The CDR3 bases are TGTGCCAGTAGTATACCCGGATCTGAAGCTTTCTTT. It yields the protein CASSIPGSEAFF.

There are many counts of this clonotype. The V gene is TRBV10-1, the J gene TRBJ1-5; the D is unclear. V was shortened by 5 bases and J by 2 bases, with 7 bases between the two germline ends. The length of the CDR3 is 13 residues. Germline CDR1 is WNHNN and CDR2 is SYGVQD (reference sequence). CDR3 in amino acids: CASSKAGNQPQHF. In DNA form, the CDR3 reads TGCGCCAGCAGTAAGGCAGGCAATCAGCCCCAGCATTTT.

This clonotype showed up many times. V gene TRBV10-3 combines with J gene TRBJ2-5; D is possibly TRBD2 (5 bases). The V end lost 10 bases, the J end lost 2 bases, and 8 bases lay between the germline ends. The germline V gene encodes CDR1 ENHRY and CDR2 SYGVKD. The CDR3 covers 11 residues. CDR3 nucleotide sequence: TGTGCCACAAGGGAGCAAGAGACCCAGTACTTC. Residues: CATREQETQYF.

This clonotype appeared many times. V is TRBV29-1 and J is TRBJ2-7; D is perhaps TRBD1 or TRBD2 (5 bases each). V lost 4 bases to trimming and J lost 6 bases, with 16 bases between them. Germline loops: CDR1 SQVTM, CDR2 ANQGSEA. The CDR3 runs 13 residues. The chain's CDR3 is CSVVGREDGEQYF. As DNA, the CDR3 is TGCAGCGTTGTGGGACGGGAAGACGGCGAGCAGTACTTC.

This clonotype showed up many times. The V call is TRBV20-1, the J call TRBJ2-7; a weak D match, TRBD1 (6 bases). The V gene lost 3 bases and the J gene lost 2 bases, with 14 bases spanning the gap. CDR1 and CDR2 from the germline V gene are DFQATT and SNEGSKA (reference sequence). This CDR3 spans 14 amino acids. CDR3 bases: TGCAGTGCTAGCATACCAGGGACAACCTACGAGCAGTACTTC. Protein: CSASIPGTTYEQYF.

The chain joins TRBV6-5 to TRBJ2-7, with TRBD1 matching 7 bases. The CDR3 runs to 14 residues. Germline loops: CDR1 MNHEY, CDR2 SVGAGI. Trimming removed 0 bases from V and 4 bases from J; junction bases left unmatched: 3. Here the CDR3 reads CASSYSWGQYEQYF. In DNA form, the CDR3 reads TGTGCCAGCAGTTACTCATGGGGACAGTACGAGCAGTACTTC.

This clonotype was seen at least ten times. The chain links TRBV27 to TRBJ2-7; D is possibly TRBD1 (5 bases). This CDR3 region has 13 residues. Trimming took off 8 bases at V and 2 bases at J, with 13 bases between the two ends. Germline loops: CDR1 MNHEY, CDR2 SMNVEV (reference sequence). The CDR3 sequence is CASGEVGPYEQYF. DNA of the CDR3: TGTGCCAGCGGAGAGGTGGGGCCCTACGAGCAGTACTTC.

The gene calls are TRBV20-1 and TRBJ2-7; no firm D call. Germline lookup yields CDR1 DFQATT and CDR2 SNEGSKA (reference sequence). V was pared by 5 bases and J by 2 bases, with 13 bases between. This CDR3 is built from 13 residues. The CDR3: CSAGSVSTYEQYF. CDR3 DNA: TGCAGTGCTGGCTCGGTATCTACCTACGAGCAGTACTTC.

This clonotype was counted only a few times. The chain links TRBV27 to TRBJ2-7; 9 bases agree with TRBD1. V trimming: 5 bases; J trimming: 6 bases; junction bases outside the gene matches: 14. The CDR3 length is 16 residues. CDR1 MNHEY and CDR2 SMNVEV come from the germline V gene (reference sequence). CDR3 bases: TGTGCCAGCAGTCCCCTTACAGGGGGCGTTAGTTCCGAGCAGTACTTC. This gives the protein CASSPLTGGVSSEQYF.

This clonotype was seen ten or more times. The chain is built from TRBV6-1 and TRBJ1-1; possibly TRBD1 for D (5 bases). Trimming cost V 2 bases and J 8 bases, with 15 bases left between them. Germline V gene sequence: CDR1 MNHNS, CDR2 SASEGT. The CDR3 is made up of 14 amino acids. This CDR3 is CASSELYGKGEAFF. Written as DNA, the CDR3 is TGTGCCAGCAGTGAATTGTATGGCAAGGGGGAAGCTTTCTTT.

This clonotype was seen many times. V and J are TRBV7-2 and TRBJ1-1; perhaps TRBD1 as D (5 bases). This CDR3 comprises 14 residues. Trimming stripped 1 base from V and 4 bases from J, with 10 bases between. Germline V lookup: CDR1 SGHTA, CDR2 FQGNSA. The CDR3 sequence: CASSLGRGATEAFF. The CDR3 region has the DNA TGTGCCAGCAGCTTAGGACGAGGGGCCACTGAAGCTTTCTTT.

The table lists this clonotype with many counts. The rearrangement uses TRBV6-5 and TRBJ1-5; D is unresolved. CDR1 MNHEY and CDR2 SVGAGI come from the germline V gene. V gave up 2 bases and J gave up 2 bases, with 13 bases separating them. The CDR3 has 16 amino acids. This chain's CDR3 is CASSYRWARGNQPQHF. The CDR3 bases are TGTGCCAGCAGTTACAGATGGGCTAGGGGCAATCAGCCCCAGCATTTT.

The sample holds a few counts of this clonotype. This chain uses TRBV27 with TRBJ2-7; 8 nucleotides agree with TRBD1. This CDR3 is 13 amino acids long. The V gene end was trimmed by 8 bases and the J gene end by 3 bases; junction bases not matched to a gene: 6. CDR1 and CDR2 from the germline V gene are MNHEY and SMNVEV (reference sequence). The CDR3 is CASGRQGFYEQYF. CDR3 nucleotides: TGTGCCAGCGGCAGACAGGGGTTCTACGAGCAGTACTTC.

This chain connects TRBV11-2 to TRBJ2-7; possibly TRBD1 or TRBD2 for D (6 bases each). Between the trimmed V and J ends, which lost 5 bases and 0 bases, there was a span of 11 bases. The CDR3 is made up of 14 amino acids. CDR1 and CDR2 from the germline V gene are SGHAT and FQNNGV. The CDR3 DNA reads TGTGCCAGCAGCAACGGGGGCTACTCCTACGAGCAGTACTTC. This gives the protein CASSNGGYSYEQYF. Together with reference TRBV11-2 and TRBJ2-7, the CDR3 gives the full variable domain: EAGVAQSPRYKIIEKRQSVAFWCNPISGHATLYWYQQILGQGPKLLIQFQNNGVVDDSQLPKDRFSAERLKGVDSTLKIQPAKLEDSAVYLCASSNGGYSYEQYFGPGTRLTVT.

This clonotype showed up many times. The chain has TRBV6-1 and TRBJ2-2; D remains ambiguous. Germline CDR1 and CDR2: MNHNS and SASEGT. The V gene lost 1 base and the J gene lost 6 bases, with 6 bases spanning the gap. The CDR3 length is 13 residues. CDR3 sequence: CASSEVDAGELFF. The CDR3 DNA reads TGTGCCAGCAGTGAAGTGGACGCCGGGGAGCTGTTTTTT.

This clonotype has ten or more counts. The rearrangement uses TRBV6-5 and TRBJ2-5, with D perhaps matching TRBD1 or TRBD2 (5 bases each). Trimming shortened V by 3 bases and J by 0 bases, and 8 bases separated the two germline ends. In germline, CDR1 is MNHEY, CDR2 SVGAGI. The CDR3 is made up of 14 amino acids. Here the CDR3 reads CASSYGGNQETQYF. The CDR3 region has the DNA TGTGCCAGCAGTTATGGGGGAAACCAAGAGACCCAGTACTTC.

In this sample, this clonotype turned up a few times. This chain connects TRBV5-1 to TRBJ2-7; 9 bases fit TRBD2. The CDR3 totals 16 residues. CDR1 and CDR2 (germline): SGHRS, YFSETQ. The ends lost 4 bases at V and 2 bases at J; junction bases unmatched: 10. The CDR3 reads CASSQGGGALTYEQYF. The DNA of the CDR3 is TGCGCCAGCAGCCAGGGCGGGGGGGCCCTAACCTACGAGCAGTACTTC.

This clonotype was counted at least ten times. V usage is TRBV12-3 or TRBV12-4 and J usage is TRBJ1-6; D ambiguous. CDR3 length: 14 amino acids. Trimming took 6 bases from V and 10 from J, leaving 16 bases between them. The CDR3 nucleotides are TGTGCCAGCAGCTCCGGGTCCCCAATCTCACCCCTCCACTTT. It codes for CASSSGSPISPLHF.

This clonotype was counted at least ten times. The chain is built from TRBV30 and TRBJ1-6; unclear D gene. CDR1 is GTSNPN and CDR2 is SVGIG in the germline V gene (reference sequence). V was shortened by 0 bases and J by 7 bases, with 13 bases between the two germline ends. The CDR3 spans 15 residues. The chain's CDR3 is CAWSVAGPNNSPLHF. The CDR3 DNA sequence: TGTGCCTGGAGTGTGGCCGGACCGAACAATTCACCCCTCCACTTT.

The gene calls are TRBV12-3 or TRBV12-4 and TRBJ2-5, with TRBD1 as a possible D gene (6 bases). With 2 bases removed from V and 6 bases from J, the gap between germline ends came to 16 bases. The CDR3 covers 15 residues. CDR3 amino acids: CASSLTTGQGQTQYF. The CDR3 DNA follows: TGTGCCAGCAGTTTAACCACAGGGCAGGGGCAGACCCAGTACTTC.

The chain recombines TRBV4-1 with TRBJ2-2; TRBD2 matches at 8 bases. CDR1 is MGHRA, CDR2 YSYEKL, per germline. This CDR3 spans 18 amino acids. The trim removed 4 bases at V and 0 bases at J, leaving 10 bases unmatched. CDR3 nucleotides: TGCGCCAGCAGCCCTCGGACTAGCTGGTACGCGAACACCGGGGAGCTGTTTTTT. As protein: CASSPRTSWYANTGELFF.

This clonotype has at least ten counts. The rearrangement joins TRBV12-3 or TRBV12-4 to TRBJ1-5; D gene unclear. This CDR3 is 15 amino acids long. Trimming took 3 bases from V and 3 from J, leaving 12 bases between them. Here the CDR3 reads CASSLAGEVNQPQHF. In nucleotides, the CDR3 is TGTGCCAGCAGTTTGGCCGGGGAGGTCAATCAGCCCCAGCATTTT.

This clonotype showed up many times. This chain joins TRBV20-1 and TRBJ1-2; 8 nucleotides agree with TRBD1. V lost 5 bases and J lost 6; bases outside the gene matches: 5. Germline lookup yields CDR1 DFQATT and CDR2 SNEGSKA (reference sequence). The CDR3 loop spans 12 amino acids. This CDR3 reads CSASRDRNGYTF. The CDR3 DNA reads as TGCAGTGCTTCCCGGGACAGGAATGGCTACACCTTC.

This clonotype showed up many times. V gene TRBV25-1 combines with J gene TRBJ1-1, with 7 nucleotides matching TRBD1. The germline V gene encodes CDR1 MGHDK and CDR2 SYGVNS. This CDR3 region has 16 residues. V dropped 4 bases and J dropped 3; count of bases not matched to a gene: 11. This CDR3 reads CASSARTGAWDTEAFF. The CDR3 DNA sequence: TGTGCCAGCAGTGCGAGGACAGGAGCATGGGACACTGAAGCTTTCTTT. The full variable domain, with the rest looked up from reference TRBV25-1 and TRBJ1-1, is EADIYQTPRYLVIGTGKKITLECSQTMGHDKMYWYQQDPGMELHLIHYSYGVNSTEKGDLSSESTVSRIRTEHFPLTLESARPSHTSQYLCASSARTGAWDTEAFFGQGTRLTVV.

Ten or more counts support this clonotype. The V gene is TRBV12-3 or TRBV12-4, the J gene TRBJ2-2; the D is unclear. The CDR3 totals 12 residues. Trimming removed 6 bases from V and 7 bases from J, with 9 bases in between. The CDR3 sequence is CASSPRRGELFF. CDR3 in DNA: TGTGCCAGCAGCCCCCGGCGCGGGGAGCTGTTTTTT.

This clonotype was recorded once. A much larger clone differs by one base, so this may be a read error. The gene calls are TRBV6-5 and TRBJ2-5; weak D call: TRBD1 (5 bases). The length of the CDR3 is 13 residues. V was cut by 2 bases and J by 3 bases, with 7 bases left in between. Germline values: CDR1 MNHEY, CDR2 SVGAGI. The CDR3 coding sequence is TGTGCCAGCAGTTACGGCAGGGAAGAGACCCAGTACTTC. Its translation is CASSYGREETQYF.

The table lists this clonotype with a few counts. The chain carries TRBV20-1 and TRBJ1-6; weak D call: TRBD1 (5 bases). V lost 1 base and J lost 3, with 13 bases in between. This CDR3 contains 16 residues. From germline, CDR1 is DFQATT and CDR2 SNEGSKA (reference sequence). The CDR3 DNA reads as TGCAGTGCTAGAGTGGAACCGAGGGGCTATAATTCACCCCTCCACTTT. It translates to CSARVEPRGYNSPLHF.